This TCR beta chain was sequenced in a study of cytomegalovirus exposure and HLA in healthy donors. The study's findings and limits: HLA-A and HLA-B allele assignments for most subjects were reportedly predicted accurately using TCR beta sequences. Analysis performed later found more than 15,000 TCR beta sequences associated with HLA alleles at 0.05 false discovery rate.

PCR used 60 Vbeta primers and 13 Jbeta primers. Sequenced by immunoSEQ multiplex PCR; TCRdb stores in-frame clones only, minus some. The table records tens of thousands of clones, almost 75% of them present only once. The ends lost 1 base at V and 0 bases at J; junction bases unmatched: 5. CDR3 length: 16 residues. The germline V gene encodes CDR1 LGHNT and CDR2 FRNRAP. This clone appeared a single time. The antigen is unknown. The receptor's source is a middle-aged man in good health and CMV-seronegative. The genes are TRBV12-5 and TRBJ1-2; TRBD1 matches 7 bases. The material sequenced was PBMCs. CDR3 coding DNA: TGTGCTAGTGGTTTGGGGCCCAGGGGGACTAACTATGGCTACACCTTC. It codes for CASGLGPRGTNYGYTF.